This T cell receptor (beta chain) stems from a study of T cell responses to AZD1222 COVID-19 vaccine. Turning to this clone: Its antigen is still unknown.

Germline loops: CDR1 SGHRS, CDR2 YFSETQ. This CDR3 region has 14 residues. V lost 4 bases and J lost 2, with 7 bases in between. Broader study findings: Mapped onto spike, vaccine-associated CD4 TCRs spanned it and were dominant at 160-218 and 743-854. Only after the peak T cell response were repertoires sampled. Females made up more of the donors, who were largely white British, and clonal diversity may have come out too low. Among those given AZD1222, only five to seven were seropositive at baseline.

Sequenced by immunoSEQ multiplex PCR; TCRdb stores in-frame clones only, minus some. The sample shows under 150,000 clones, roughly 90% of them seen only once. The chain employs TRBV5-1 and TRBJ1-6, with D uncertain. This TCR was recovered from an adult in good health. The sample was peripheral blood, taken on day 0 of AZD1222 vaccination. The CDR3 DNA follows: TGCGCCAGCAGCCGCGACGCCTATAATTCACCCCTCCACTTT. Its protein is CASSRDAYNSPLHF.